This T cell receptor (beta chain) originates from a study of PD-1 blockade in classical Hodgkin lymphoma. Trimming cost V 5 bases and J 0 bases; bases outside gene matches: 3. Germline V lookup: CDR1 MNHEY, CDR2 SVGAGI. This CDR3 has 15 residues. Time point here: newly diagnosed, previously untreated cHL patient sample. Assay: immunoSEQ multiplex PCR; the TCRdb copy retains only in-frame clones and omits some. The table shows approximately 45,000 clones, with around 90% occurring only once. This TCR came from a human donor with classical Hodgkin lymphoma. The sequencing input was peripheral blood mononuclear cells (PBMCs). This chain joins TRBV6-5 and TRBJ2-3, with 9 bases matching TRBD1. The CDR3 nucleotides read TGTGCCAGCAGTAGGACAGGGGCTAGCACAGATACGCAGTATTTT. This encodes CASSRTGASTDTQYF.